Below are 28 T cell receptor beta chains sequenced from a single sample in a study of CD8+CD57+ T cells in acquired aplastic anemia. Genomic DNA constituted the template upon which TCR beta VDJ and CDR3 profiling was performed. TCRdb re-analysed the reads in MiXCR, keeping a single row per CDR3 protein. The data hold about 180,000 distinct CDR3 sequences, with under 55% observed a single time. The sample was sorted CD4+, CD8+, or CD8+CD57+ T cells (not recorded which) from PBMCs. All receptors derive from a human donor in good health.

V and J are TRBV20-1 and TRBJ2-5, with 8 bases identical to TRBD1. The end of the DNA aligns better with TRBJ2-7, so the J call may be wrong. CDR3 size: 14 residues. Per the germline V gene, CDR1 is DFQATT and CDR2 is SNEGSKA (reference sequence). This CDR3 reads CSARDPGQGYEQYF. DNA of the CDR3: TGCAGTGCTAGAGATCCCGGACAGGGTTACGAGCAGTACTTC.

The table lists this clonotype with many counts. The chain recombines TRBV24-1 with TRBJ2-1; 7 bases line up with TRBD2. Germline V gene data show CDR1 as KGHDR and CDR2 as SFDVKD. This CDR3 is 16 amino acids long. V was pared by 3 bases and J by 7 bases, with 11 bases of the junction left unmatched. CDR3 nucleotides: TGTGCCACCAGTGATCTAATAGGGGAGGGGAGGAATGAGCAGTTCTTC. As protein: CATSDLIGEGRNEQFF.

This chain links TRBV10-3 with TRBJ2-7, with D perhaps matching TRBD1 (7 bases). The V end was cut by 7 bases, the J end by 6 bases, with 13 bases between. In germline, CDR1 is ENHRY, CDR2 SYGVKD. The CDR3 is made up of 12 amino acids. This CDR3 reads CAITRQGGEQYF. In nucleotides, the CDR3 is TGTGCCATCACTCGTCAGGGGGGCGAGCAGTACTTC.

In its sample, this clonotype was seen many times. This chain uses TRBV19 with TRBJ2-1; TRBD1 matches at 11 bases. This CDR3 has 16 residues. The V and J ends lost 4 bases and 5 bases, in that order; junction bases with no gene match: 7. Germline V gene data show CDR1 as LNHDA and CDR2 as SQIVND (reference sequence). Here the CDR3 DNA reads TGTGCCAGTAGTACCCCCGGGACAGGGGGGAACAATGAGCAGTTCTTC. Translated, it gives CASSTPGTGGNNEQFF.

This clonotype has just a few counts. The chain employs TRBV20-1 and TRBJ2-7, with 8 bases aligning to TRBD2. This CDR3 is built from 15 residues. V dropped 4 bases and J dropped 6; count of bases not matched to a gene: 14. Germline V CDR1 and CDR2: DFQATT, SNEGSKA (reference sequence). As DNA, the CDR3 is TGCAGTGCTAACGACAGGAGCGGGAGCGGTGTCGAGCAGTACTTC. As protein: CSANDRSGSGVEQYF.

This clonotype was detected only a few times. The chain links TRBV12-3 or TRBV12-4 to TRBJ2-1; a possible D gene is TRBD1 (7 bases). Trimming took off 3 bases at V and 12 bases at J, with 12 bases between the two ends. This CDR3 comprises 12 residues. CDR3 nucleotide sequence: TGTGCCAGCAGTTTTTTTCAGGGGGGGCAGTTCTTC. Protein: CASSFFQGGQFF.

This clonotype was picked up a small number of times. The chain has TRBV4-2 and TRBJ2-4; D is undetermined. Trimming took 1 base from V and 0 from J, leaving 10 bases between them. Germline CDR1 LGHNA, CDR2 YNFKEQ. This CDR3 has 16 amino acids. The CDR3 sequence is CASSQVDRIAKNIQYF. CDR3 in DNA: TGTGCCAGCAGCCAAGTTGATCGAATAGCCAAAAACATTCAGTACTTC.

The chain combines TRBV12-3 or TRBV12-4 with TRBJ1-3, with 7 bases matching TRBD1. This CDR3 spans 15 amino acids. After removal of 4 bases from V and 4 bases from J, the junction contained 7 bases not matched to a gene. Here the CDR3 reads CASSSPGTEGNTIYF. Here the CDR3 DNA reads TGTGCCAGCAGTTCACCCGGGACAGAAGGAAACACCATATATTTT.

The chain has TRBV7-8 and TRBJ1-6; TRBD1 agrees at 8 bases. V was pared by 5 bases and J by 14 bases, with 8 bases of the junction left unmatched. CDR1 and CDR2 from the germline V gene are SGHVS and FQNEAQ. This CDR3 spans 13 amino acids. The CDR3 loop reads CASSPLDREALHF. The DNA for the CDR3 is TGTGCCAGCAGCCCTTTGGACAGGGAGGCCCTCCACTTT. The entire variable domain, with the rest obtained from reference TRBV7-8 and TRBJ1-6, is as follows: GAGVSQSPRYKVAKRGQDVALRCDPISGHVSLFWYQQALGQGPEFLTYFQNEAQLDKSGLPSDRFFAERPEGSVSTLKIQRTQQEDSAVYLCASSPLDREALHFGNGTRLTVT.

On this clonotype itself: A much larger clone differs from this one at a single base, so this may be a read error. CDR3 nucleotides: TGTGCCATCAGTGAGGACGGAGCTCTGGGAAATTCACCCCTCCACTTT. Protein: CAISEDGALGNSPLHF. The chain links TRBV10-3 to TRBJ1-6; D not resolved. Germline CDR1 ENHRY, CDR2 SYGVKD. V shed 2 bases and J shed 7 bases, with 15 bases lying between them. CDR3 length equals 16 residues.

This clonotype came up many times. V gene TRBV11-2 combines with J gene TRBJ2-1; D not certain. The CDR3 consists of 16 residues. Trimming shortened V by 3 bases and J by 2 bases, and 14 bases separated the two germline ends. CDR1 and CDR2 from the germline V gene are SGHAT and FQNNGV. The CDR3 loop is CASSFRGLTAYNEQFF. Here the CDR3 DNA reads TGTGCCAGCAGCTTTCGAGGCCTTACCGCCTACAATGAGCAGTTCTTC.

For this clonotype: It may be a read error: a sequence one base away is much more abundant. The chain combines TRBV6-1 with TRBJ1-5, with unresolved D. The V gene lost 4 bases and the J gene lost 9 bases, with 7 bases spanning the gap. Germline V gene lookup returns CDR1 MNHNS and CDR2 SASEGT. The CDR3 is 11 residues long. The CDR3 region has the DNA TGTGCCAGCAGTGGTGACCGGCCCCAGCATTTT. Protein product: CASSGDRPQHF.

This chain joins TRBV2 and TRBJ1-4; D uncertain. The CDR3 runs 12 residues. Germline values: CDR1 SNHLY, CDR2 FYNNEI. Trimming removed 1 base at V and 9 bases at J, with 6 bases between. Here the CDR3 DNA reads TGTGCCAGCAGTGAAGGTCCGCAAAAACTGTTTTTT. Protein: CASSEGPQKLFF.

The chain employs TRBV11-2 and TRBJ2-7, with 10 bases matching TRBD1. This CDR3 is 14 amino acids long. Germline CDR1 and CDR2: SGHAT and FQNNGV. J was trimmed by 7 bases and V by 5 bases; bases with no gene match: 8. CDR3 residues: CASSPRDRGLEQYF. Written as DNA, the CDR3 is TGTGCCAGCAGCCCACGGGACAGGGGACTTGAGCAGTACTTC.

This clonotype was seen more than once but under ten times. The rearrangement uses TRBV19 and TRBJ1-1, with D unclear. V shed 10 bases and J shed 4 bases, with 22 bases lying between them. This CDR3 spans 15 amino acids. Germline V gene sequence: CDR1 LNHDA, CDR2 SQIVND (reference sequence). The CDR3 DNA is TGTGCCACCAGCGGTTCAGGACGCCTCTTCACTGAAGCTTTCTTT. This gives the protein CATSGSGRLFTEAFF.

The rearrangement joins TRBV25-1 to TRBJ2-7, with D possibly being TRBD1 (6 bases). The CDR3 spans 15 residues. Looked up from germline, CDR1 is MGHDK and CDR2 is SYGVNS. The V end was cut by 6 bases, the J end by 4 bases, with 19 bases between. CDR3 nucleotide sequence: TGTGCCAGCAGCTTGGATGGACAGAGGGGGTACGAGCAGTACTTC. Translated: CASSLDGQRGYEQYF.

This chain uses TRBV10-1 with TRBJ2-7, with 8 positions matching TRBD1. The germline V gene has CDR1 WNHNN and CDR2 SYGVQD (reference sequence). This CDR3 has 14 amino acids. J lost 3 bases, V lost 6 bases, and 7 bases had no gene match. The CDR3 DNA follows: TGCGCCAGCAGCGATGGGACAGGTATCTACGAGCAGTACTTC. This sequence encodes CASSDGTGIYEQYF.

This rearrangement joins TRBV6-1 to TRBJ2-1; 9 bases match TRBD1. J was trimmed by 5 bases and V by 4 bases; bases with no gene match: 3. Looked up from germline, CDR1 is MNHNS and CDR2 is SASEGT. This CDR3 has 14 amino acids. CDR3 protein: CASSGQGVNNEQFF. CDR3 nucleotides: TGTGCCAGCAGTGGACAGGGGGTAAACAATGAGCAGTTCTTC.

In this sample, this clonotype turned up many times. The rearrangement joins TRBV19 to TRBJ1-5; the D gene is possibly TRBD1 (6 bases). The ends were cut back, 8 bases at V and 3 bases at J, with 11 bases in the middle. This CDR3 is built from 13 residues. Germline loops: CDR1 LNHDA, CDR2 SQIVND (reference sequence). CDR3 protein: CASSDRINQPQHF. Written as DNA, the CDR3 is TGTGCCAGTTCGGACAGAATCAATCAGCCCCAGCATTTT.

With respect to this clonotype: A far larger clone is just one base off, so this is likely a read error. The CDR3 nucleotides are TGTGCCAGCAGCTTCAAAGAGACCCAGTACTTC. Translated: CASSFKETQYF. The chain uses TRBV7-2 and TRBJ2-5; the D is unclear. The CDR3 runs 11 residues. Germline CDR1 reads SGHTA; CDR2 reads FQGNSA. V was cut by 3 bases and J by 3 bases, with 2 bases left in between.

This clonotype was counted ten times or more. The chain carries TRBV7-9 and TRBJ2-7; 9 bases match TRBD1. The J segment lost 4 bases and the V segment lost 4 bases, leaving 5 bases of the junction unmatched. The CDR3 has 14 amino acids. The V gene's germline CDR1 is SEHNR and CDR2 FQNEAQ (reference sequence). The CDR3 DNA follows: TGTGCCAGCAGCTACACAGGGGGCAGGTACGAGCAGTACTTC. Translation: CASSYTGGRYEQYF.

There are a few counts of this clonotype. The chain recombines TRBV6-5 with TRBJ1-3, with 7 positions matching TRBD1. The trim removed 2 bases at V and 2 bases at J, leaving 3 bases unmatched. The CDR3 contains 15 residues. Germline lookup yields CDR1 MNHEY and CDR2 SVGAGI. This chain's CDR3 is CASSYKGAPGNTIYF. As DNA, the CDR3 is TGTGCCAGCAGTTACAAGGGGGCCCCTGGAAACACCATATATTTT.

The chain employs TRBV7-9 and TRBJ2-7, with a possible D match to TRBD2 (6 bases). Trimming pared 3 bases from V and 6 bases from J, leaving 9 bases between. Looked up from germline, CDR1 is SEHNR and CDR2 is FQNEAQ (reference sequence). The CDR3 consists of 12 residues. The CDR3 here is CASSFLGGEQYF. The CDR3 region has the DNA TGTGCCAGCAGCTTCCTCGGGGGCGAGCAGTACTTC.

J is TRBJ2-3 and V is TRBV24-1; TRBD1 matches 10 bases. The CDR3 spans 16 residues. Germline trimming cut 7 bases from V and 5 bases from J; bases unmatched to any gene: 11. Germline V gene data show CDR1 as KGHDR and CDR2 as SFDVKD. DNA for the CDR3: TGTGCCACCAGGCCCAATCCGGGACAGGGGCAAGATACGCAGTATTTT. Encoded protein: CATRPNPGQGQDTQYF.

The gene calls are TRBV20-1 and TRBJ2-5; tentatively, D is TRBD2 (6 bases). Germline loops: CDR1 DFQATT, CDR2 SNEGSKA (reference sequence). This CDR3 comprises 14 residues. V lost 0 bases to trimming and J lost 5 bases, with 13 bases between them. The CDR3 protein is CSARDRERAETQYF. The CDR3, as DNA: TGCAGTGCTAGAGATAGAGAGCGGGCGGAGACCCAGTACTTC.

The chain has TRBV2 and TRBJ1-1; no firm D call. Germline CDR1 and CDR2: SNHLY and FYNNEI. The CDR3 consists of 11 residues. Deletions cut 7 bases from V and 10 bases from J, with 13 bases between. CDR3 residues: CASKSGLGAFF. Here the CDR3 DNA reads TGTGCCAGCAAAAGCGGTCTAGGAGCTTTCTTT. The variable domain in full, with the rest retrieved from reference TRBV2 and TRBJ1-1, is EPEVTQTPSHQVTQMGQEVILRCVPISNHLYFYWYRQILGQKVEFLVSFYNNEISEKSEIFDDQFSVERPDGSNFTLKIRSTKLEDSAMYFCASKSGLGAFFGQGTRLTVV.

This rearrangement joins TRBV3-1 to TRBJ1-2; D not certain. V lost 1 base, J lost 1 base, and 7 bases lay in between. This CDR3 is 14 amino acids long. Germline CDR1 LGHDT, CDR2 YNNKEL (reference sequence). Written as DNA, the CDR3 is TGTGCCAGCAGCCAAGTTCCGGTTAACTATGGCTACACCTTC. It is translated as CASSQVPVNYGYTF.

The chain links TRBV2 to TRBJ1-5, with 9 bases fitting TRBD1. V was clipped by 6 bases and J by 7 bases; unmatched bases: 7. Germline V lookup: CDR1 SNHLY, CDR2 FYNNEI. The length of the CDR3 is 14 residues. This CDR3 reads CASSGQGLSQPQHF. CDR3 in DNA: TGTGCCAGCAGCGGACAGGGGCTATCGCAGCCCCAGCATTTT.